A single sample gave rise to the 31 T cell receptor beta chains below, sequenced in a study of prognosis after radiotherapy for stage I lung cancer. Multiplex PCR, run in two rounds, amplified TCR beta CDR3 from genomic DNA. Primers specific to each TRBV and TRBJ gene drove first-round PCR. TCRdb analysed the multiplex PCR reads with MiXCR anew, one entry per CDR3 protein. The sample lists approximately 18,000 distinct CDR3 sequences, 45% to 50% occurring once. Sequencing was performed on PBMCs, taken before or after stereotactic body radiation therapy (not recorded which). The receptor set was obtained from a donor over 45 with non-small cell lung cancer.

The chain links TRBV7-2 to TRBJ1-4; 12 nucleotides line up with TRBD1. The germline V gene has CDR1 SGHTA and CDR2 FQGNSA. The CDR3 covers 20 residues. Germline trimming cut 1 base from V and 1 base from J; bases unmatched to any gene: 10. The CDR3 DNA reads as TGTGCCAGCAGCTTAGATGCCGGGACAGGGGGCTATGGAACTAATGAAAAACTGTTTTTT. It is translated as CASSLDAGTGGYGTNEKLFF.

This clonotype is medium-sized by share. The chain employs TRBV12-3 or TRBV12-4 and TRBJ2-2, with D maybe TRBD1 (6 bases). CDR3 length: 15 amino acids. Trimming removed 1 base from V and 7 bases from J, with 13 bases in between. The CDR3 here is CASSLGQVGGGELFF. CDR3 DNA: TGTGCCAGCAGTTTAGGACAGGTTGGGGGCGGGGAGCTGTTTTTT.

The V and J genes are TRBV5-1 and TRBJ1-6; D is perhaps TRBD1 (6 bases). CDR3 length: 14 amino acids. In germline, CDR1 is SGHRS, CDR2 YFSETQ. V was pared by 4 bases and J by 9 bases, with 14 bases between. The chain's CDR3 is CASSLFDRTSPLHF. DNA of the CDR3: TGCGCCAGCAGCCTCTTCGACAGGACTTCACCCCTCCACTTT.

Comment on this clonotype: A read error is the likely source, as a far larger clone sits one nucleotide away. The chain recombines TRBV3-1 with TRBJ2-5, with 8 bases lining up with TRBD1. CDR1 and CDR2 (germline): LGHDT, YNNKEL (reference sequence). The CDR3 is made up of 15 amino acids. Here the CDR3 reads CASSPGTGRGNEQSF. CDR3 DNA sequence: TGTGCCAGCAGCCCCGGGACAGGCCGGGGGAATGAGCAGTCCTTC.

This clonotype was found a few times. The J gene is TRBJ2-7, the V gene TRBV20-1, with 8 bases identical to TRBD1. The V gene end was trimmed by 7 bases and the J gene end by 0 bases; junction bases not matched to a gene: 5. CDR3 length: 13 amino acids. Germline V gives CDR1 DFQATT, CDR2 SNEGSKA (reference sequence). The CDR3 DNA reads TGCAGTGTTGCGGACAGGGTCTCCTACGAGCAGTACTTC. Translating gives CSVADRVSYEQYF.

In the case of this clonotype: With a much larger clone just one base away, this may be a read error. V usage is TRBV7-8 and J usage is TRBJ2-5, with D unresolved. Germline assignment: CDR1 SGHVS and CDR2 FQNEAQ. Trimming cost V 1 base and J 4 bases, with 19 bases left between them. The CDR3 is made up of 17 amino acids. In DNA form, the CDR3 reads TGTGCCAGCAGCTTAGGCCTAAACAGTGCTCCAGGAGAGACCCAGTACTTC. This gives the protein CASSLGLNSAPGETQYF.

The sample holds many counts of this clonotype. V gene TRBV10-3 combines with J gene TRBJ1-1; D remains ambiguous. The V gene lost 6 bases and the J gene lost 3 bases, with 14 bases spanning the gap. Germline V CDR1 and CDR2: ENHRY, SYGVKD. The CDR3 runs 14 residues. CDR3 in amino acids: CAISGTDGDTEAFF. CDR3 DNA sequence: TGTGCCATCAGCGGAACGGACGGGGACACTGAAGCTTTCTTT.

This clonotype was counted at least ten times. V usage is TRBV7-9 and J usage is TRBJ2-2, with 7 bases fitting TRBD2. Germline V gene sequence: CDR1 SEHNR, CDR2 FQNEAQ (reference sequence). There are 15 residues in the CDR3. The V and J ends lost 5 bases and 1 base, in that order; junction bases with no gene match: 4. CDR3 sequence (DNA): TGTGCCAGCAGCGAGACTAGCCTGAACACCGGGGAGCTGTTTTTT. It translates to CASSETSLNTGELFF.

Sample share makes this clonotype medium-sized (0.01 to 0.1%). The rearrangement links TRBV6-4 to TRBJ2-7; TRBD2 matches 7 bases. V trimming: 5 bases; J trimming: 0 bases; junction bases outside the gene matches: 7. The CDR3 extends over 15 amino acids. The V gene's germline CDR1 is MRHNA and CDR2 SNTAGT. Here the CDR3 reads CASSPRERGSYEQYF. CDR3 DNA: TGTGCCAGCAGTCCGCGCGAGCGGGGCTCCTACGAGCAGTACTTC.

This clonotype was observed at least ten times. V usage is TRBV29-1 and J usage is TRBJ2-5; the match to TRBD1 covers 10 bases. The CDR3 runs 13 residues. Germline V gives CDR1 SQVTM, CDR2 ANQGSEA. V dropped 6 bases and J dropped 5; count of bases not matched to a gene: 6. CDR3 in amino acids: CSVRQGARETQYF. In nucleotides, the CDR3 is TGCAGCGTCCGACAGGGGGCGCGTGAGACCCAGTACTTC. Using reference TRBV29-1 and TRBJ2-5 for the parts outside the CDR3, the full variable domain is SAVISQKPSRDICQRGTSLTIQCQVDSQVTMMFWYRQQPGQSLTLIATANQGSEATYESGFVIDKFPISRPNLTFSTLTVSNMSPEDSSIYLCSVRQGARETQYFGPGTRLLVL.

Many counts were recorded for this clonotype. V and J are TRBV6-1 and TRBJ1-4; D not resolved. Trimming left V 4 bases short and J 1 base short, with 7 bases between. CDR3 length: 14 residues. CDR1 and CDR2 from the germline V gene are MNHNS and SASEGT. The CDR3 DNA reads TGTGCCAGCAGTGCCAGCGGAACTAATGAAAAACTGTTTTTT. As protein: CASSASGTNEKLFF.

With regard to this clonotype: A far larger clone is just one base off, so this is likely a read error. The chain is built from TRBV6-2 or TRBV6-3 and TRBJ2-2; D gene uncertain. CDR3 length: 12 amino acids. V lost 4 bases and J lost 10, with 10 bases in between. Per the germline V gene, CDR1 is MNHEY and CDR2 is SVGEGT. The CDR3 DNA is TGTGCCAGCAGTTTATTCCCCGTGGAGCTGTTTTTT. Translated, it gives CASSLFPVELFF.

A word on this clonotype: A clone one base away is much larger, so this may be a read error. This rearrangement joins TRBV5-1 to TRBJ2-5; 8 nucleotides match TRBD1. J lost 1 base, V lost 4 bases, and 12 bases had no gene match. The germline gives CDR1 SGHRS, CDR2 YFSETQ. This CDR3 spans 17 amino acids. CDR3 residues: CASSVGQGQPIQETQYF. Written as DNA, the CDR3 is TGCGCCAGCAGCGTAGGACAGGGACAGCCGATCCAAGAGACCCAGTACTTC.

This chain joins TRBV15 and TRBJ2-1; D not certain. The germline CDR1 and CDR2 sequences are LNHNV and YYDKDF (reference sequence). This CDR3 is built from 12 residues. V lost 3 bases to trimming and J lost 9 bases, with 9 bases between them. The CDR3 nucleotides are TGTGCCACCAGCAGGGTGAGGTTTGAGCAGTTCTTC. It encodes CATSRVRFEQFF.

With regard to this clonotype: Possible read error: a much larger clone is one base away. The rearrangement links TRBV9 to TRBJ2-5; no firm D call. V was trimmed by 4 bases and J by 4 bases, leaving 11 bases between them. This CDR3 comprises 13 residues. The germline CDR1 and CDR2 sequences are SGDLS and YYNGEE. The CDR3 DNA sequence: TGTGCCAGCAGCTTAGTGTCAGCAGAGACCCAGTACTTC. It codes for CASSLVSAETQYF. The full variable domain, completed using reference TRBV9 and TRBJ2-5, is DSGVTQTPKHLITATGQRVTLRCSPRSGDLSVYWYQQSLDQGLQFLIQYYNGEERAKGNILERFSAQQFPDLHSELNLSSLELGDSALYFCASSLVSAETQYFGPGTRLLVL.

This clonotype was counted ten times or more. This CDR3 is CASSLGGSDYEQYF. The CDR3 bases are TGCGCCAGCAGCTTGGGAGGGAGTGACTACGAGCAGTACTTC. The chain uses TRBV5-1 and TRBJ2-7, with D maybe TRBD2 (5 bases). The CDR3 has 14 residues. V was clipped by 0 bases and J by 3 bases, with 10 bases between them. Looked up from germline, CDR1 is SGHRS and CDR2 is YFSETQ.

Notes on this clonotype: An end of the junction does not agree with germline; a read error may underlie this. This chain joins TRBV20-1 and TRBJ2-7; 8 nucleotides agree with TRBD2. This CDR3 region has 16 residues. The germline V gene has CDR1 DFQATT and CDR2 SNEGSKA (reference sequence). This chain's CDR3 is CSARYREGGHPYDQYF. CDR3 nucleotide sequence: TGCAGTGCTAGATATCGGGAGGGTGGGCATCCCTACGATCAGTACTTC.

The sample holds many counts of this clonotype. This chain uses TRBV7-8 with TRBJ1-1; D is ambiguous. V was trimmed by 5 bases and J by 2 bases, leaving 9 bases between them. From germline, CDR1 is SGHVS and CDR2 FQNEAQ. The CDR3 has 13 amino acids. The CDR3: CASSVDLNTEAFF. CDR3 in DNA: TGTGCCAGCAGCGTGGACCTCAACACTGAAGCTTTCTTT.

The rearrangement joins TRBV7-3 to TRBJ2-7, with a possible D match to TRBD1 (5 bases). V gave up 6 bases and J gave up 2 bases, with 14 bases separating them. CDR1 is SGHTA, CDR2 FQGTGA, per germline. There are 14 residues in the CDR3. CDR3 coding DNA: TGTGCCAGCAGACATGGACACGGACCCTACGAGCAGTACTTC. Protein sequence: CASRHGHGPYEQYF.

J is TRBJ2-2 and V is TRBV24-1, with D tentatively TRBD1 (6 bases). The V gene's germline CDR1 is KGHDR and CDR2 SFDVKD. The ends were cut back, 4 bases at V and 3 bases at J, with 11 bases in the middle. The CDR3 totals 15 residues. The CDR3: CATSERGHDTGELFF. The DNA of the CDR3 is TGTGCCACCAGTGAGAGGGGACACGACACCGGGGAGCTGTTTTTT.

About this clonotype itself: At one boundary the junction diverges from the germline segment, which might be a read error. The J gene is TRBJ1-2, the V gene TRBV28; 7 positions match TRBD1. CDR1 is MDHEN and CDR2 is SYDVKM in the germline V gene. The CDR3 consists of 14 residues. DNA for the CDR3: TGTGCCAGCATCAGCGCGACAGGGAACTATGGCTACACTTTC. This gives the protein CASISATGNYGYTF.

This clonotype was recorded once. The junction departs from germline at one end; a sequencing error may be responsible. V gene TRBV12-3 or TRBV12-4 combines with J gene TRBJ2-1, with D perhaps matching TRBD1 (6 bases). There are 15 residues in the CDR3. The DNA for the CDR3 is TGTACCAGCAGGAGCAGGGGTAACCCCTACAATGAGCAGTTCTTC. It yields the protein CTSRSRGNPYNEQFF.

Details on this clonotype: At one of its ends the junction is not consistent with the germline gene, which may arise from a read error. Written as DNA, the CDR3 is TGTGCCTGGGAAGGAGGGACCCGAGCATACGAGCGGTACTTC. This translates into CAWEGGTRAYERYF. The V call is TRBV30, the J call TRBJ2-7, with D tentatively TRBD2 (6 bases). The germline gives CDR1 GTSNPN, CDR2 SVGIG (reference sequence). This CDR3 has 14 amino acids.

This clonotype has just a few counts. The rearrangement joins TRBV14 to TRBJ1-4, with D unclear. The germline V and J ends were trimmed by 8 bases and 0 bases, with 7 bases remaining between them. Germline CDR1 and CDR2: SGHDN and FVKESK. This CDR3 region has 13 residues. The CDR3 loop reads CASGGSTNEKLFF. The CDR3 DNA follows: TGTGCCAGCGGTGGCTCAACTAATGAAAAACTGTTTTTT.

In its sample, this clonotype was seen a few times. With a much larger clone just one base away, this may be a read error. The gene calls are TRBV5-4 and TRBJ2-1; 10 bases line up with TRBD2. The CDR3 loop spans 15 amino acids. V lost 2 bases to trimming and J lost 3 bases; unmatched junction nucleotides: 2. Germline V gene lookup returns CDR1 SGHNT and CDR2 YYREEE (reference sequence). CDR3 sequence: CASSFASGSYNEQFF. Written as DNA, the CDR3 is TGTGCCAGCAGCTTTGCTAGCGGGAGCTACAATGAGCAGTTCTTC.

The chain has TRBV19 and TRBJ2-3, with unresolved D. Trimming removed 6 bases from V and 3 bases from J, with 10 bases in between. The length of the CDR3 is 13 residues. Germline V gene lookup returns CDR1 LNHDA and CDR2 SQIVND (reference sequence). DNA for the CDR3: TGTGCCAGTAGAGGTGTGGGAACAGATACGCAGTATTTT. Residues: CASRGVGTDTQYF. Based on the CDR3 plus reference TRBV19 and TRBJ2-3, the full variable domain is DGGITQSPKYLFRKEGQNVTLSCEQNLNHDAMYWYRQDPGQGLRLIYYSQIVNDFQKGDIAEGYSVSREKKESFPLTVTSAQKNPTAFYLCASRGVGTDTQYFGPGTRLTVL.

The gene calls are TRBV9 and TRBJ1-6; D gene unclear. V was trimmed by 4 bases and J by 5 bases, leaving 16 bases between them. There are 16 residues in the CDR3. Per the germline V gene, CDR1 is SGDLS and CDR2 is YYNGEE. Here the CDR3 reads CASSPRGQVHNSPLHF. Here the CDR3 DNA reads TGTGCCAGCAGCCCGAGAGGGCAGGTCCATAATTCACCCCTCCACTTT.

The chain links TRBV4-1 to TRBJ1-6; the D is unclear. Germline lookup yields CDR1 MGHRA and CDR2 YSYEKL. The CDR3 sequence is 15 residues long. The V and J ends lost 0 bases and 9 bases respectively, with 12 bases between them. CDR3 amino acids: CASSQDLGLGSPLHF. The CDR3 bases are TGCGCCAGCAGCCAAGACTTGGGTCTGGGTTCACCCCTCCACTTT.

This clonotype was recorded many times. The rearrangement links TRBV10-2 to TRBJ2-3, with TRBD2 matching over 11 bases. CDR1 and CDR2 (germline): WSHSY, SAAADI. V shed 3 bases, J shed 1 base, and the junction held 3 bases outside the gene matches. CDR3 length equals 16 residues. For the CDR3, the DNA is TGCGCCAGCAGTGAAAAACTAGCGGGAGGCACAGATACGCAGTATTTT. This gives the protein CASSEKLAGGTDTQYF.

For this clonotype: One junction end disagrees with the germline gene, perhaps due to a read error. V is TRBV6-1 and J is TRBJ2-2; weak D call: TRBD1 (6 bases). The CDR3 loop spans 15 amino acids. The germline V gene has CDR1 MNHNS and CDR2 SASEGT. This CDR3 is CASKVQGTRAGELFF. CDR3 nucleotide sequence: TGTGCCAGCAAGGTACAGGGAACAAGAGCCGGTGAGCTGTTTTTT.

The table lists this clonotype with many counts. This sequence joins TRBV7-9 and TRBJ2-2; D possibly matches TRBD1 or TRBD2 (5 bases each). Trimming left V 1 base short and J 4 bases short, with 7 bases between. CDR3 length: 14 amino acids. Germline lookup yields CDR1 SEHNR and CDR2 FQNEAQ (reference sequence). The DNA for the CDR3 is TGTGCCAGCAGCTTAGATGGGGGCACCGGGGAGCTGTTTTTT. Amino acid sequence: CASSLDGGTGELFF.